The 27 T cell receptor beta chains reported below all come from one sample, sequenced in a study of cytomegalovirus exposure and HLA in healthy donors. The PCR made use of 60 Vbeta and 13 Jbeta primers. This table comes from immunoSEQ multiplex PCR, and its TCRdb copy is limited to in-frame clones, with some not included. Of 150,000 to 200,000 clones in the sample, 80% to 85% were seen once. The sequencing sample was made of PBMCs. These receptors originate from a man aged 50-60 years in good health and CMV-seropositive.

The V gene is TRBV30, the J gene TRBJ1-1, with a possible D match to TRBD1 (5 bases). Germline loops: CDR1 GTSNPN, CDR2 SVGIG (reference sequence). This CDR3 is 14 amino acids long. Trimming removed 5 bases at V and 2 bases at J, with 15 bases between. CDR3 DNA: TGTGCCTGGGGTACCCAGACAGTTAACACTGAAGCTTTCTTT. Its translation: CAWGTQTVNTEAFF.

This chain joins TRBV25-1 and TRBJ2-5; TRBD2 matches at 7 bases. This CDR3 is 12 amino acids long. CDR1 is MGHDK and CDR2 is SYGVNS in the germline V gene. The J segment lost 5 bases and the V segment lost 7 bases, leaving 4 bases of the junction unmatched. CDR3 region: CASTQGGETQYF. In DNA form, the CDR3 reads TGTGCCAGCACGCAGGGAGGGGAGACCCAGTACTTC.

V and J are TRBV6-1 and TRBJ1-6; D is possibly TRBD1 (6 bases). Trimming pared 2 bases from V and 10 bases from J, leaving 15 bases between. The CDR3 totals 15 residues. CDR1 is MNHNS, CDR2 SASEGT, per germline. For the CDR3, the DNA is TGTGCCAGCAGTGAAAGTACCGTCGACAGGTCACCCCTCCACTTT. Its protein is CASSESTVDRSPLHF.

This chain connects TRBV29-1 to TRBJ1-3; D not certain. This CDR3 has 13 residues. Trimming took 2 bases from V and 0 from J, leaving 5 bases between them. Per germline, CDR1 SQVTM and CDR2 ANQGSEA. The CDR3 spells CSVERPSGNTIYF. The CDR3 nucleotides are TGCAGCGTTGAACGTCCCTCTGGAAACACCATATATTTT.

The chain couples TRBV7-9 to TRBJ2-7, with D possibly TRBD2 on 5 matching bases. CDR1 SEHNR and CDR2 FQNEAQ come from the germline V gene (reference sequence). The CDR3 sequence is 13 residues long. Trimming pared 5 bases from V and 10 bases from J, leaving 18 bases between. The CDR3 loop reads CASSQLTPAGQYF. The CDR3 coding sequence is TGTGCCAGCAGCCAATTGACTCCGGCGGGCCAGTACTTC.

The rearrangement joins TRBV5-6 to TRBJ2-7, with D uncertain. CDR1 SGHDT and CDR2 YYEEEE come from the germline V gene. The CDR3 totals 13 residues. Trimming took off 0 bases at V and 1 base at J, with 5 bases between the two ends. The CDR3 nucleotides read TGTGCCAGCAGCTTGGAGAGTTCCTACGAGCAGTACTTC. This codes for CASSLESSYEQYF.

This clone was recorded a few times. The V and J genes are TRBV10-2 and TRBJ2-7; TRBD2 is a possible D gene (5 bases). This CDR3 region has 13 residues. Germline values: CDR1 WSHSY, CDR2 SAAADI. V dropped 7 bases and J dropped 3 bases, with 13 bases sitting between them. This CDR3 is CASNGLENYEQYF. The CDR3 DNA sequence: TGCGCCAGCAATGGACTGGAAAACTACGAGCAGTACTTC.

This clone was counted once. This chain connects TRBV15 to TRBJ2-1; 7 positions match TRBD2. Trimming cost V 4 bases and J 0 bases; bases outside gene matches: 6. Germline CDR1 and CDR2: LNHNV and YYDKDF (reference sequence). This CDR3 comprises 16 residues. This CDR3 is CATSKGTTSSYNEQFF. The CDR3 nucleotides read TGTGCCACCAGCAAGGGGACTACCAGCTCCTACAATGAGCAGTTCTTC.

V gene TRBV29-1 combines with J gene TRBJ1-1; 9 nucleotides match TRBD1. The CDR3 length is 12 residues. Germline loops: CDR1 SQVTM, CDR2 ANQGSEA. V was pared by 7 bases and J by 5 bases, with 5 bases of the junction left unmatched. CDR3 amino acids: CSGGQGGTEAFF. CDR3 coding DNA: TGCAGCGGGGGACAGGGAGGGACTGAAGCTTTCTTT.

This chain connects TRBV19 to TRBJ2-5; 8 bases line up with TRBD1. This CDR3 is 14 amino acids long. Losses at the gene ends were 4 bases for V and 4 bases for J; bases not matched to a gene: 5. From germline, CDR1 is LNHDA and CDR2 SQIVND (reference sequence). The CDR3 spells CASSTYGQGETQYF. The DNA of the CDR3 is TGTGCCAGTAGTACCTATGGACAGGGAGAGACCCAGTACTTC.

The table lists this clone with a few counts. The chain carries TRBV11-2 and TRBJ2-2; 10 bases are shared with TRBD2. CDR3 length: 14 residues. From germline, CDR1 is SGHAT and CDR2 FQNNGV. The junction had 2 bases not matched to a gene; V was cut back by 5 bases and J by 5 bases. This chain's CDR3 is CASSKLAGTGELFF. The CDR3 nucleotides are TGTGCCAGCAGCAAACTAGCGGGGACCGGGGAGCTGTTTTTT.

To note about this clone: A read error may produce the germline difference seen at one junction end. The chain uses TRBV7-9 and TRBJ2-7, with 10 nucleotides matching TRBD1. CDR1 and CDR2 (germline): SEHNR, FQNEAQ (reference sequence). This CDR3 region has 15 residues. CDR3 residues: CSSSLSWTGGYEQYF. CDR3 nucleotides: TGTTCCAGCAGCCTCAGCTGGACAGGGGGCTACGAGCAGTACTTC.

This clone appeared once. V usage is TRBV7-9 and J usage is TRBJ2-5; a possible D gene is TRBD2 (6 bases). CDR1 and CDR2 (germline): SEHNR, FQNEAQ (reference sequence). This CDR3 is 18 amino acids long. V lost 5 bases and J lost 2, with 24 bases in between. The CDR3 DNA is TGTGCCAGCAGCCCGTTTGGGACCCCAAGGGAGGTGCAAGAGACCCAGTACTTC. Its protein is CASSPFGTPREVQETQYF.

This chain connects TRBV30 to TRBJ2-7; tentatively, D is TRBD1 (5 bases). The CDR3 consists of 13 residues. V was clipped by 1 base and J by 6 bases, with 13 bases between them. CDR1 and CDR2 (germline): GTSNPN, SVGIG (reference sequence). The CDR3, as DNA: TGTGCCTGGAGTGGGGCAGGGCGTGGCGAGCAGTACTTC. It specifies CAWSGAGRGEQYF.

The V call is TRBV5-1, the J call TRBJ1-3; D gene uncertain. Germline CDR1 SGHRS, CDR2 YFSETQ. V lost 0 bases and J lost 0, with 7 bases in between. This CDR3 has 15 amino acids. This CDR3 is CASSLGLSSGNTIYF. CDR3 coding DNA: TGCGCCAGCAGCTTGGGACTGAGCTCTGGAAACACCATATATTTT.

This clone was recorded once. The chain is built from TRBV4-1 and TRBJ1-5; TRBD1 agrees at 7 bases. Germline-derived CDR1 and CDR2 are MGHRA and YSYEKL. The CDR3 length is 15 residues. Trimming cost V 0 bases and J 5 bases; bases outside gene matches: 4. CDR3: CASSQEVTGYQPQHF. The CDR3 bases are TGCGCCAGCAGCCAAGAGGTGACAGGGTATCAGCCCCAGCATTTT.

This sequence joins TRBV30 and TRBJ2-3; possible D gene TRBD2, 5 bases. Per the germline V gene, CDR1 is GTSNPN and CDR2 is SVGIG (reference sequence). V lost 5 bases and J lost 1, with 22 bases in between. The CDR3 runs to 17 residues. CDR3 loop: CAWCKGSAGDCTDTQYF. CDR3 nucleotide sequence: TGTGCCTGGTGTAAGGGCTCCGCGGGCGACTGCACAGATACGCAGTATTTT.

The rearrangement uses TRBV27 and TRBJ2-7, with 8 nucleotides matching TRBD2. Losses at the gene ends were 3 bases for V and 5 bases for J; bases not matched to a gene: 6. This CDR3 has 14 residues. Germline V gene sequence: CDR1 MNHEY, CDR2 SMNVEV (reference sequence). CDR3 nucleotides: TGTGCCAGCAGTTTCCTGGGGACTAGTAACGAGCAGTACTTC. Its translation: CASSFLGTSNEQYF.

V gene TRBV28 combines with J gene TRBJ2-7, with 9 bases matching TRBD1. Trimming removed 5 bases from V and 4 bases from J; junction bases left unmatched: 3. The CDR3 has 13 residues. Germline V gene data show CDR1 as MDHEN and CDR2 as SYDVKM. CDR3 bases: TGTGCCAGCAGTCTGGACAGGGGATACGAGCAGTACTTC. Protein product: CASSLDRGYEQYF.

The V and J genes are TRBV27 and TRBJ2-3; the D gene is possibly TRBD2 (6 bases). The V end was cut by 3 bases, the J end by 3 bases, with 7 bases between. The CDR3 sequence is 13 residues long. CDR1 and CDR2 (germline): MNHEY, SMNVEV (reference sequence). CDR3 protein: CASSFGGTDTQYF. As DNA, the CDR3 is TGTGCCAGCAGTTTTGGGGGGACAGATACGCAGTATTTT.

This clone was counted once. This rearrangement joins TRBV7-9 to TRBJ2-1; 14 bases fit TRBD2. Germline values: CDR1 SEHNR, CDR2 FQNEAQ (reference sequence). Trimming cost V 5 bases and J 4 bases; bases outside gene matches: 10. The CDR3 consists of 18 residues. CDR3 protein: CASSRRTSGRPSYNEQFF. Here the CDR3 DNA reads TGTGCCAGCAGCCGAAGGACTAGCGGGAGGCCCTCTTACAATGAGCAGTTCTTC.

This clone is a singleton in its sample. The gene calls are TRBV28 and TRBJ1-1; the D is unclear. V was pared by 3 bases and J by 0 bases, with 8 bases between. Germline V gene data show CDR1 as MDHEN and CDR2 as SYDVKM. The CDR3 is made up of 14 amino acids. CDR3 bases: TGTGCCAGCAGTTTTTCCGGGGTGAACACTGAAGCTTTCTTT. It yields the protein CASSFSGVNTEAFF.

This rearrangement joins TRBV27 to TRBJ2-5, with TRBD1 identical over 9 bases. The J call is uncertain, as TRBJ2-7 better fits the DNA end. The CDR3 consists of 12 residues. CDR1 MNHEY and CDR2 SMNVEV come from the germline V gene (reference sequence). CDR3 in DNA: TGTGCCAGCAGTGGACAGGGGTACGAGCAGTACTTC. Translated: CASSGQGYEQYF.

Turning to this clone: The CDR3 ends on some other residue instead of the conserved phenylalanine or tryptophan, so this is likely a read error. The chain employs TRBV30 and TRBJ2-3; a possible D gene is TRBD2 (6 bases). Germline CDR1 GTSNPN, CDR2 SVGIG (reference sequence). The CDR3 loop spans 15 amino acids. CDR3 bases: TGTGCCTGGGGTGTACGGGACGGACGGGGGGATACGCAGTATCTT. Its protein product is CAWGVRDGRGDTQYL.

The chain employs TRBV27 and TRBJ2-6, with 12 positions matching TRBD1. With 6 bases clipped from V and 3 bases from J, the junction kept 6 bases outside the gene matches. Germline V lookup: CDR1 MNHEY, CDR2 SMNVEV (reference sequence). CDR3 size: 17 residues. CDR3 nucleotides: TGTGCCAGCAGGGCCGGGACAGGGGGCTTTGGGGCCAACGTCCTGACTTTC. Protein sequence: CASRAGTGGFGANVLTF. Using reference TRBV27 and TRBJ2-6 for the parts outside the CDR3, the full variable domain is EAQVTQNPRYLITVTGKKLTVTCSQNMNHEYMSWYRQDPGLGLRQIYYSMNVEVTDKGDVPEGYKVSRKEKRNFPLILESPSPNQTSLYFCASRAGTGGFGANVLTFGAGSRLTVL.

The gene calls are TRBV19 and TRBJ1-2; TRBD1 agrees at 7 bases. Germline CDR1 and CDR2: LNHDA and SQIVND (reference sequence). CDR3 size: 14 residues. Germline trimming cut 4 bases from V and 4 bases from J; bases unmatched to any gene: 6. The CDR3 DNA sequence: TGTGCCAGTAGTAGGGGGACAGCCCTCTATGGCTACACCTTC. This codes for CASSRGTALYGYTF. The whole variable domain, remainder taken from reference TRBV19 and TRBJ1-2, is DGGITQSPKYLFRKEGQNVTLSCEQNLNHDAMYWYRQDPGQGLRLIYYSQIVNDFQKGDIAEGYSVSREKKESFPLTVTSAQKNPTAFYLCASSRGTALYGYTFGSGTRLTVV.

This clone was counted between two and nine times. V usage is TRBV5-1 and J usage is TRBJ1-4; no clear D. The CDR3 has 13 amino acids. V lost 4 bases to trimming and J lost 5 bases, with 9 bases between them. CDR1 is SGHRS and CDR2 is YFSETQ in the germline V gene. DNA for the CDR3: TGCGCCAGCAGCGACGGAGGAAATGAAAAACTGTTTTTT. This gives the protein CASSDGGNEKLFF.